This note documents a single T cell receptor (beta chain) sequence. Its matching antigen is unknown. This record belongs to a study of CXCR3-negative and CXCR3-positive naive CD8 T cells. CDR1 SGHKS and CDR2 YYEKEE come from the germline V gene (reference sequence). The CDR3 totals 16 residues. General study points: CXCR3-positive naive cells carried more hydrophobic TRB CDR3s than CXCR3-negative naive cells did.

5' RACE with UMI labels generated the TRB cDNA libraries. TCRdb re-called the 5' RACE reads, yielding one record per CDR3 amino acid sequence without DNA. The data show 150,000 to 170,000 distinct CDR3 sequences, and the top ten clones hold 0.45% to 0.6%. V and J are TRBV5-5 and TRBJ2-3. This clonotype was obtained from a human donor in good health. Some clones in this sample may be carry-over from other donors' samples. Sequenced material: naive CXCR3+ CD8+ T cells from blood. Subset noted: CD45RO-CCR7+CD27+CD95- naive CD8+ T cells expressing CXCR3 (TNR3+). CDR3 residues: CASSLGVKTYTDTQYF.